This record concerns one TCR beta chain sequence. Its antigen is undetermined. The sample comes from a study of PD-L1 blockade in urothelial cancer. For the study at large: Blood samples had a median of 141,255 T cells, roughly 84,000 unique TCRs, and clonality roughly 0.088.

CDR1 and CDR2 (germline): SGHAT, FQDESV (reference sequence). V lost 4 bases, J lost 4 bases, and 10 bases stayed unmatched. This CDR3 has 16 amino acids. Study-level findings and limits: Tumor-linked clones in blood grew more by 3 weeks in durable-benefit patients.

The templates were synthetic TCR analogs, and they were spiked into each PCR. Assay: immunoSEQ multiplex PCR; the TCRdb copy retains only in-frame clones and omits some. The table has around 100,000 clones, around 82% seen once. This chain links TRBV11-1 with TRBJ2-7, with 10 positions matching TRBD2. The material sequenced was PBMCs, taken around atezolizumab (anti-PD-L1) treatment. The clonotype was recovered from a man between 45 and 60 years old with urothelial cancer. Here the CDR3 DNA reads TGTGCCAGCAGCTCCGGACTAGCGGATAGCAAGTACGAGCAGTACTTC. Amino acids: CASSSGLADSKYEQYF.